Listed here is a single T cell receptor beta chain. Its antigen is still unknown. This sample is drawn from a study of response to subunit inactivated influenza vaccine. TCRdb reprocessed the RT-PCR reads via MiXCR and lists one record per CDR3 protein. The sample lists fewer than 750,000 distinct CDR3 sequences, 14% occurring once. Study-level findings and limits: Authors suggested seasonal influenza vaccinations each recruit few new T cells.

The specimen was PBMCs from blood, collected roughly 12 days after vaccination. This sequence was found in a man aged 45-65 years who received an inactivated influenza vaccine.

The CDR3 region has the DNA TGTGCCAGCAGCCAAGAGGGGACTAGGACAGATACGCAGTATTTT. The encoded protein is CASSQEGTRTDTQYF. The V gene is TRBV4-2, the J gene TRBJ2-3; 8 nucleotides align to TRBD2. This CDR3 is 15 amino acids long. Germline V gene data show CDR1 as LGHNA and CDR2 as YNFKEQ. Trimming cost V 0 bases and J 3 bases; bases outside gene matches: 2.